The 14 T cell receptor beta chains presented below share a single source sample, sequenced in a study of blood T cell repertoires in COVID-19. The data were produced by immunoSEQ multiplex PCR, yet TCRdb's version contains in-frame clones alone and is incomplete. The table includes more than 100,000 clones, approximately 87% detected once. What was sequenced was peripheral blood. Receptor source: a woman aged 55-69 years with acute or convalescent COVID-19.

The genes are TRBV28 and TRBJ2-7; possibly TRBD1 for D (5 bases). Trimming shortened V by 6 bases and J by 3 bases, and 15 bases separated the two germline ends. Germline lookup yields CDR1 MDHEN and CDR2 SYDVKM. This CDR3 comprises 14 residues. CDR3 in amino acids: CASSFDRVLYEQYF. Here the CDR3 DNA reads TGTGCCAGCAGCTTCGACAGAGTCCTCTACGAGCAGTACTTC.

This clone has a single count. The chain is built from TRBV19 and TRBJ1-1; unclear D gene. V lost 5 bases to trimming and J lost 7 bases, with 11 bases between them. The CDR3 contains 12 residues. The V gene's germline CDR1 is LNHDA and CDR2 SQIVND (reference sequence). CDR3 protein: CASSPQQREAFF. The CDR3 region has the DNA TGTGCCAGTAGTCCCCAGCAGCGTGAAGCTTTCTTT.

For the CDR3, the DNA is TGTGCCAGCGGAGTGCTTGGAAATCAGCCCCAGCATTTT. Translation gives CASGVLGNQPQHF. The rearrangement links TRBV6-5 to TRBJ1-5; the D is unclear. This CDR3 is built from 13 residues. CDR1 is MNHEY and CDR2 is SVGAGI in the germline V gene. The V and J ends lost 8 bases and 4 bases respectively, with 12 bases between them.

This CDR3 reads CASSFLSGSINEQFF. As DNA, the CDR3 is TGTGCCAGCAGCTTCCTTAGCGGGAGCATCAATGAGCAGTTCTTC. The V call is TRBV9, the J call TRBJ2-1, with 9 bases fitting TRBD2. V shed 4 bases, J shed 6 bases, and the junction held 8 bases outside the gene matches. The CDR3 loop spans 15 amino acids. Germline assignment: CDR1 SGDLS and CDR2 YYNGEE.

V usage is TRBV30 and J usage is TRBJ1-2; tentatively, D is TRBD1 (6 bases). Germline values: CDR1 GTSNPN, CDR2 SVGIG (reference sequence). This CDR3 is built from 12 residues. The germline V and J ends were trimmed by 2 bases and 13 bases, with 17 bases remaining between them. CDR3: CAWSPPTGSVTF. The CDR3, as DNA: TGTGCCTGGAGTCCACCAACAGGGTCGGTCACCTTC. The complete variable domain, with remaining parts taken from reference TRBV30 and TRBJ1-2, reads SQTIHQWPATLVQPVGSPLSLECTVEGTSNPNLYWYRQAAGRGLQLLFYSVGIGQISSEVPQNLSASRPQDRQFILSSKKLLLSDSGFYLCAWSPPTGSVTFGSGTRLTVV.

V and J are TRBV3-1 (or the pseudogene TRBV3-2) and TRBJ2-1, with TRBD2 matching over 8 bases. The junction had 9 bases not matched to a gene; V was cut back by 6 bases and J by 2 bases. The germline CDR1 and CDR2 sequences are LGHDT and YNNKEL (reference sequence). The CDR3 runs to 16 residues. CDR3 coding DNA: TGTGCCAGCAGACGCATCGGGGGGGGGCCCTACAATGAGCAGTTCTTC. Encoded protein: CASRRIGGGPYNEQFF.

In nucleotides, the CDR3 is TGTGCCAGCAGCACGGCGCTGCCTGGGACTAGCGCGTACAATGAGCAGTTCTTC. Translation gives CASSTALPGTSAYNEQFF. V usage is TRBV7-8 and J usage is TRBJ2-1; 10 positions agree with TRBD2. With 5 bases clipped from V and 4 bases from J, the junction kept 14 bases outside the gene matches. This CDR3 is built from 18 residues. The germline CDR1 and CDR2 sequences are SGHVS and FQNEAQ.

V gene TRBV28 combines with J gene TRBJ1-2; D might be TRBD1 (5 bases). V shed 7 bases and J shed 2 bases, with 14 bases lying between them. The CDR3 runs 14 residues. Germline-derived CDR1 and CDR2 are MDHEN and SYDVKM. CDR3 residues: CASTRRGPNYGYTF. The CDR3 DNA reads as TGTGCCAGCACCCGGAGGGGCCCCAACTATGGCTACACCTTC.

In its sample, this clone was seen once. The J gene is TRBJ1-3, the V gene TRBV9; 10 nucleotides align to TRBD1. The germline gives CDR1 SGDLS, CDR2 YYNGEE. The CDR3 extends over 15 amino acids. Trimming cost V 0 bases and J 7 bases; bases outside gene matches: 4. This CDR3 is CASSVGDRGNNTIYF. CDR3 in DNA: TGTGCCAGCAGCGTAGGGGACAGGGGAAATAACACCATATATTTT.

The rearrangement links TRBV19 to TRBJ2-5, with 10 bases identical to TRBD1. The CDR3 consists of 14 residues. The ends lost 7 bases at V and 3 bases at J; junction bases unmatched: 5. CDR1 and CDR2 from the germline V gene are LNHDA and SQIVND (reference sequence). CDR3 DNA: TGTGCCAGTAAACCGGGACAGGGGAAAGAGACCCAGTACTTC. This gives the protein CASKPGQGKETQYF.

V gene TRBV6-4 combines with J gene TRBJ2-1, with TRBD2 identical over 14 bases. The CDR3 sequence is 20 residues long. J was trimmed by 1 base and V by 10 bases; bases with no gene match: 18. CDR1 and CDR2 (germline): MRHNA, SNTAGT. CDR3: CAILSGLAGDKAWSYNEQFF. Here the CDR3 DNA reads TGTGCCATCCTGTCGGGACTAGCGGGAGATAAGGCGTGGTCCTACAATGAGCAGTTCTTC.

The chain uses TRBV7-3 and TRBJ2-7; tentatively, D is TRBD2 (6 bases). V was cut by 2 bases and J by 3 bases, with 17 bases left in between. The CDR3 runs 16 residues. The germline gives CDR1 SGHTA, CDR2 FQGTGA. The CDR3 DNA follows: TGTGCCAGCAGCTTATGGGGTCTAGCGCGGATCTACGAGCAGTACGTC. It translates to CASSLWGLARIYEQYV.

The chain couples TRBV6-1 to TRBJ1-5, with D perhaps TRBD1 (5 bases). The germline gives CDR1 MNHNS, CDR2 SASEGT. Trimming removed 0 bases from V and 12 bases from J, with 15 bases in between. The CDR3 loop spans 14 amino acids. CDR3 loop: CASSEAAGGGIQHF. The CDR3 DNA follows: TGTGCCAGCAGTGAAGCAGCGGGGGGAGGGATCCAGCATTTT.

The V and J genes are TRBV19 and TRBJ2-2; 9 bases match TRBD2. Germline values: CDR1 LNHDA, CDR2 SQIVND (reference sequence). CDR3 length: 17 amino acids. V shed 4 bases and J 4 bases; nucleotides not matched to a gene: 10. The CDR3 DNA sequence: TGTGCCAGTAGTAACGGCGGGAGGGCCAGGGGCACCGGGGAGCTGTTTTTT. Its protein product is CASSNGGRARGTGELFF.